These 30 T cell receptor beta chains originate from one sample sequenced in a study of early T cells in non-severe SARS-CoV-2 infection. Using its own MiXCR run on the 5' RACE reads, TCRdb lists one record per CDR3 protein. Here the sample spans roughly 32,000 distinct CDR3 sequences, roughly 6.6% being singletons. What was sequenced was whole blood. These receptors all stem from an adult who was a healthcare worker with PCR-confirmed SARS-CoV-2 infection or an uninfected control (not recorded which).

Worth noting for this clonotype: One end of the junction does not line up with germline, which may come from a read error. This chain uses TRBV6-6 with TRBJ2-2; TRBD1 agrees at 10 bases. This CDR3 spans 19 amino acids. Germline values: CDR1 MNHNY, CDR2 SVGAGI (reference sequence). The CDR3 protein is CASSVPPGQGVSNTGERFF. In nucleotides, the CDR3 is TGTGCCAGCAGCGTACCCCCCGGACAGGGGGTTTCGAACACCGGGGAGCGGTTTTTT.

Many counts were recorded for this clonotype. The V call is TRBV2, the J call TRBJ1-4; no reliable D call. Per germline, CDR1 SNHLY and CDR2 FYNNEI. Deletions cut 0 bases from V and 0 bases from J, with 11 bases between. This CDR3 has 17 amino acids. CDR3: CASSEAWQAATNEKLFF. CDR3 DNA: TGTGCCAGCAGTGAAGCGTGGCAGGCGGCAACTAATGAAAAACTGTTTTTT.

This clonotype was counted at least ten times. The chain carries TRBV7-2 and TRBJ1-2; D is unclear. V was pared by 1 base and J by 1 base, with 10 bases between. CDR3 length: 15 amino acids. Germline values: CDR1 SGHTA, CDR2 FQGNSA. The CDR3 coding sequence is TGTGCCAGCAGCTTAGTTGCAGCGAATAACTATGGCTACACCTTC. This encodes CASSLVAANNYGYTF.

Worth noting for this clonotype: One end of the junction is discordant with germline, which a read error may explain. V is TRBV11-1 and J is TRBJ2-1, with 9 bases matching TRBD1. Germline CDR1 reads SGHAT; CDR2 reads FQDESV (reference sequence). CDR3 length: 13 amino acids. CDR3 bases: TGTGCCAGCAGGTCCCTCCGGGACAGGGTAAAAGTCTTC. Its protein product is CASRSLRDRVKVF.

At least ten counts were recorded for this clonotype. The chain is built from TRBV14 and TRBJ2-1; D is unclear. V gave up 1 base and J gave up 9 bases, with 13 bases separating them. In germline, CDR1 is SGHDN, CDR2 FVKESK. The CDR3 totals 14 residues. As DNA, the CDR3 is TGTGCCAGCAGCCAAGGCTTGGCCCGCGGTGAGCAGTTCTTC. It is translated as CASSQGLARGEQFF.

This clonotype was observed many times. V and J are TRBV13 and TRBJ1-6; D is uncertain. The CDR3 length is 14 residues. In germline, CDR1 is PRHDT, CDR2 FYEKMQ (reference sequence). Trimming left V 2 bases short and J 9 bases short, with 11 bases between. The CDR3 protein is CASSLRAGGSPLHF. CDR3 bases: TGTGCCAGCAGCTTAAGGGCAGGAGGTTCACCCCTCCACTTT.

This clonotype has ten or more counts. The DNA for the CDR3 is TGTGCCAGCAGCTTTTCGGCCTTCACAGATACGCAGTATTTT. Translating gives CASSFSAFTDTQYF. The chain is built from TRBV7-9 and TRBJ2-3; D remains unclear. The germline CDR1 and CDR2 sequences are SEHNR and FQNEAQ (reference sequence). The CDR3 is 14 amino acids. V shed 3 bases and J shed 2 bases, with 9 bases lying between them.

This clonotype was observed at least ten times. CDR3 DNA sequence: TGCAGTGCTAGGGAAGGCCGGGACCCCCGAGGAAAACTGTTTTTT. This encodes CSAREGRDPRGKLFF. The V call is TRBV20-1, the J call TRBJ1-4, with D possibly matching TRBD1 (5 bases). Germline V gives CDR1 DFQATT, CDR2 SNEGSKA (reference sequence). The CDR3 is made up of 15 amino acids. V was shortened by 3 bases and J by 10 bases, with 21 bases between the two germline ends.

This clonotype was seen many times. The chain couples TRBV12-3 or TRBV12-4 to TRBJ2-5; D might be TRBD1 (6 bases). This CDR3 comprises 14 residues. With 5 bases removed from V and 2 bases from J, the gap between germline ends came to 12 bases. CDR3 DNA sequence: TGTGCCAGCAGTCCTCAGGGGCAGCAAGAGACCCAGTACTTC. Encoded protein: CASSPQGQQETQYF.

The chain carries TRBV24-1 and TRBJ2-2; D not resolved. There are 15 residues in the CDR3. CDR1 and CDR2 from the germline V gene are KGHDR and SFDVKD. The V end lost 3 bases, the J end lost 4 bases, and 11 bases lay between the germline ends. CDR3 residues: CATSDTRASTGELFF. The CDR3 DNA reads TGTGCCACCAGTGATACCCGTGCCAGCACCGGGGAGCTGTTTTTT.

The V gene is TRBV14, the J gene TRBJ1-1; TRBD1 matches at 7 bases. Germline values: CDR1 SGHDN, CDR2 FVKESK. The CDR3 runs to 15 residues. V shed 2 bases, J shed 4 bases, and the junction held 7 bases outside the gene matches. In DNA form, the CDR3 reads TGTGCCAGCAGCCAACCCGGGACAGCGATCACTGAAGCTTTCTTT. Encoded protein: CASSQPGTAITEAFF.

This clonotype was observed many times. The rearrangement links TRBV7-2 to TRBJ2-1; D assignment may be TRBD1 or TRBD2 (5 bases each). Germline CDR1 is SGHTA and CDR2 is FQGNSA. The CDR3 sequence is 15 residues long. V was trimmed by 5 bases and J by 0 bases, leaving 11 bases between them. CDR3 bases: TGTGCCAGCAGCATCGGGGCTAGCTCCTACAATGAGCAGTTCTTC. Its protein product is CASSIGASSYNEQFF.

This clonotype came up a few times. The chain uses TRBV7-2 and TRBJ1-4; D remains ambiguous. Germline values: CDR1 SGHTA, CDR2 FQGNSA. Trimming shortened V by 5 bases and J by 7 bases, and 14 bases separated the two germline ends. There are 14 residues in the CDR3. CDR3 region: CASSVDYSSEKLFF. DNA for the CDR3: TGTGCCAGCAGCGTCGATTATTCATCTGAAAAACTGTTTTTT.

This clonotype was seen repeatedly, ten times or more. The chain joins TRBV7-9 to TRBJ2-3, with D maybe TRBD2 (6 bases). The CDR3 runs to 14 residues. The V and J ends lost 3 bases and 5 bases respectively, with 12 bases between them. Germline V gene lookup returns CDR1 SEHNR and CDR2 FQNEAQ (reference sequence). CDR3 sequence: CASSLERAGDTQYF. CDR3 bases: TGTGCCAGCAGCTTGGAGCGGGCGGGAGATACGCAGTATTTT.

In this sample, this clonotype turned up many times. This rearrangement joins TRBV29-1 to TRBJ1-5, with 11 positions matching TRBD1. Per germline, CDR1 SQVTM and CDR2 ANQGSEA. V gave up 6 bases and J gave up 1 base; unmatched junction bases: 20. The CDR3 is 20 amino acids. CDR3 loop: CSVTSGRTGGRPPSNQPQHF. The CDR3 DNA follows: TGCAGCGTAACAAGCGGGCGGACAGGGGGCCGACCCCCGAGCAATCAGCCCCAGCATTTT.

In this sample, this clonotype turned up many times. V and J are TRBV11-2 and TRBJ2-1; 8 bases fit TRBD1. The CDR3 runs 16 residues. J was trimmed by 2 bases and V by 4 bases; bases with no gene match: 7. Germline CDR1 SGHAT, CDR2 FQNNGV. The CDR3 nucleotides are TGTGCCAGCAGCTCCACACAGGGGGTCACCTACAATGAGCAGTTCTTC. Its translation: CASSSTQGVTYNEQFF.

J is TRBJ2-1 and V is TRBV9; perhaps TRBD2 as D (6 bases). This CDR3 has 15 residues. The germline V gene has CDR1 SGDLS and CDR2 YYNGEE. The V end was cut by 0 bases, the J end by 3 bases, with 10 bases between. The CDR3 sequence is CASSVDVGGYNEQFF. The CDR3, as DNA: TGTGCCAGCAGCGTAGACGTCGGGGGCTACAATGAGCAGTTCTTC.

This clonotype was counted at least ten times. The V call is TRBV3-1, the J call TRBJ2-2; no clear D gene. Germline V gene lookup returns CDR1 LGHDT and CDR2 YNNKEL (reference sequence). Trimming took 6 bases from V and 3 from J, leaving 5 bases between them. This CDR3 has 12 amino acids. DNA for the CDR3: TGTGCCAGCAGAAGGGACACCGGGGAGCTGTTTTTT. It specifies CASRRDTGELFF.

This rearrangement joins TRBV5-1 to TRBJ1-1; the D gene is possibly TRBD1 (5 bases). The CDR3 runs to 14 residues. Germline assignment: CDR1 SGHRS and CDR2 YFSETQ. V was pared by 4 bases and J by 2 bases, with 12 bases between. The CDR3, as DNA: TGCGCCAGCAGCGAGGGGACGGCAAACACTGAAGCTTTCTTT. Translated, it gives CASSEGTANTEAFF. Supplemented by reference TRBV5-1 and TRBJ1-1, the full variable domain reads KAGVTQTPRYLIKTRGQQVTLSCSPISGHRSVSWYQQTPGQGLQFLFEYFSETQRNKGNFPGRFSGRQFSNSRSEMNVSTLELGDSALYLCASSEGTANTEAFFGQGTRLTVV.

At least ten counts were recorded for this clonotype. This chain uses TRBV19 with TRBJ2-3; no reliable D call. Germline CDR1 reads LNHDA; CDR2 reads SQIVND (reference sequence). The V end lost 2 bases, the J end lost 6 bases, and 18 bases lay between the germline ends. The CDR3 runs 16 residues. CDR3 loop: CASSIIYDIGADTQYF. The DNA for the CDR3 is TGTGCCAGTAGTATAATCTACGATATAGGTGCCGATACGCAGTATTTT.

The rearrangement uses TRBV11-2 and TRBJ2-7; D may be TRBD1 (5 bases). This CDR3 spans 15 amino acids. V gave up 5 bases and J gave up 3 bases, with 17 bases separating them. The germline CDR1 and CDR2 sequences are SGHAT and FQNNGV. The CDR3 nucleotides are TGTGCCAGCAGCGAAGCCGGCCAGACAGTCTACGAGCAGTACTTC. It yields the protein CASSEAGQTVYEQYF.

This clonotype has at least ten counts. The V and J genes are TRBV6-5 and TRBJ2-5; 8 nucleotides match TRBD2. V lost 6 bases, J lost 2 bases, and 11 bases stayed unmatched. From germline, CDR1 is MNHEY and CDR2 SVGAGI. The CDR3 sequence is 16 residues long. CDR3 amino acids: CASRNPSGSGQETQYF. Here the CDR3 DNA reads TGTGCCAGCAGAAACCCCAGCGGGAGCGGTCAAGAGACCCAGTACTTC.

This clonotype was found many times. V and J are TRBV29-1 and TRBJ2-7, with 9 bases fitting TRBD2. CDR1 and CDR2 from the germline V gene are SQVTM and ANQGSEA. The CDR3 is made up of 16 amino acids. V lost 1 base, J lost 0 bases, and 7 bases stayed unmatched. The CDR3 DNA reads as TGCAGCGTTGAAGGAGTAGCGGGGGCTAGCTCCTACGAGCAGTACTTC. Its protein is CSVEGVAGASSYEQYF.

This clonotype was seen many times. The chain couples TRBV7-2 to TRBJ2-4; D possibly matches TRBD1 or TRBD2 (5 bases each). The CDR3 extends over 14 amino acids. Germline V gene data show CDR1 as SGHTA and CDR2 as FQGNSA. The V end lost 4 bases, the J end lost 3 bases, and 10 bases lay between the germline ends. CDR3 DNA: TGTGCCAGCAGCTCCCGGGACCACAAAAACATTCAGTACTTC. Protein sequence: CASSSRDHKNIQYF.

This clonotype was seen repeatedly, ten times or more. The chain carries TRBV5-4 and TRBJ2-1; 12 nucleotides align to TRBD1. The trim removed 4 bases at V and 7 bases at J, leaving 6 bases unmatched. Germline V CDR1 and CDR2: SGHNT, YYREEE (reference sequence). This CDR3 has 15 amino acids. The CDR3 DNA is TGTGCCAGCAGCCCCCCGGGACAGGGGGCGAATGAGCAGTTCTTC. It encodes CASSPPGQGANEQFF.

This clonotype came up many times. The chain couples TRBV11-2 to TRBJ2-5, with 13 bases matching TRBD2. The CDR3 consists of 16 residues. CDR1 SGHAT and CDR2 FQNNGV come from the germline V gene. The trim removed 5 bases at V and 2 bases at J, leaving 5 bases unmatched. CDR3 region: CASSPGTSGIQETQYF. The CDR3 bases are TGTGCCAGCAGCCCCGGGACTAGCGGGATTCAAGAGACCCAGTACTTC.

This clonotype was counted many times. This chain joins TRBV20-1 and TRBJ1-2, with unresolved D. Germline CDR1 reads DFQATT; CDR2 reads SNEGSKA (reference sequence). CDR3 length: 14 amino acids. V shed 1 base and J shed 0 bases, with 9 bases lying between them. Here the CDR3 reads CSARVASTNYGYTF. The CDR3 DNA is TGCAGTGCTAGAGTGGCATCCACTAACTATGGCTACACCTTC.

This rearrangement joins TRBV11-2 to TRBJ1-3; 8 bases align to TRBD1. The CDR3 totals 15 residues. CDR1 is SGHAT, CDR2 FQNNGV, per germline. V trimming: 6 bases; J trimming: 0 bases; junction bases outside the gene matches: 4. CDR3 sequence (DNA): TGTGCCAGCAGTTTGCAGGGGGCCTCTGGAAACACCATATATTTT. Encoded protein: CASSLQGASGNTIYF.

This chain's CDR3 is CASSLLGDTEAFF. CDR3 DNA sequence: TGTGCCAGCAGTTTACTGGGGGACACTGAAGCTTTCTTT. The gene calls are TRBV27 and TRBJ1-1; maybe TRBD1 (5 bases). V lost 2 bases and J 3 bases, leaving 7 bases between the germline ends. From germline, CDR1 is MNHEY and CDR2 SMNVEV (reference sequence). This CDR3 has 13 residues.

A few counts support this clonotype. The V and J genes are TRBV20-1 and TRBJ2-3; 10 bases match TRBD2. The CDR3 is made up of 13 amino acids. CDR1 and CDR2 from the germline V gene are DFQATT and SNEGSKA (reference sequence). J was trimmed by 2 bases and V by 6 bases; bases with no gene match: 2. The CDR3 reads CSAGTSDTDTQYF. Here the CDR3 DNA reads TGCAGTGCGGGGACTAGCGACACAGATACGCAGTATTTT.